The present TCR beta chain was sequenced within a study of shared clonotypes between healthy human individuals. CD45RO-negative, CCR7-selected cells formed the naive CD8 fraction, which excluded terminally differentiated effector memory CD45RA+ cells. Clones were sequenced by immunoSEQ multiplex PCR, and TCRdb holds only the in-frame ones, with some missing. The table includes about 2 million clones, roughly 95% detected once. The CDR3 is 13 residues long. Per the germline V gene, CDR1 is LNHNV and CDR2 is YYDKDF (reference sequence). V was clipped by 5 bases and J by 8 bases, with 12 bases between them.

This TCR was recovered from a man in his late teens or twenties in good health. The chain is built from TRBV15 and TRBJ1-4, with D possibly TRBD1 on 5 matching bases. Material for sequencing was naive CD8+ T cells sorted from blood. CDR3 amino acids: CATSSGGGEKLFF. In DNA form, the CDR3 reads TGTGCCACCAGCTCGGGGGGAGGGGAAAAACTGTTTTTT.